These 17 T cell receptor beta chains were sequenced from one sample in a study of blood T cells in healthy people across ages (dated by TCRdb to the mid-2010s). Receptor amplification or capture employed 5' RACE. Sequencer: Illumina HiSeq 2500. The second PCR ran for roughly 7 to 12 cycles and used a J-beta primer mix along with a sample-barcoded 5' primer. The public reads were run again by TCRdb, first through fastp at Q25 and then through MiXCR, and only productive beta chains were kept. Identical CDR3 protein sequences are pooled into one entry, listed with their most common genes and DNA. In all, the sample holds approximately 670,000 distinct CDR3 sequences, and around 38% of those were seen once. The ten largest clones add up to approximately 31% of the sample. Material: blood. Receptor source: a man aged 80 or over in good health.

The V and J genes are TRBV7-2 and TRBJ1-5, with 7 bases lining up with TRBD1. V lost 4 bases and J lost 5; bases outside the gene matches: 5. The CDR3 is 14 amino acids. The germline V gene has CDR1 SGHTA and CDR2 FQGNSA. The CDR3 reads CASSSTGWDQPQHF. CDR3 in DNA: TGTGCCAGCAGCTCGACAGGGTGGGATCAGCCCCAGCATTTT.

This clonotype occurred a few times. The J gene is TRBJ2-4, the V gene TRBV6-5; D not resolved. Trimming shortened V by 0 bases and J by 3 bases, and 12 bases separated the two germline ends. The CDR3 totals 16 residues. Germline values: CDR1 MNHEY, CDR2 SVGAGI. The CDR3 nucleotides read TGTGCCAGCAGTTACTCGGGTCAGGTCAGCAAAAACATTCAGTACTTC. This sequence encodes CASSYSGQVSKNIQYF.

To note about this clonotype: Sequence at one end of the junction differs from germline and may be a read error. The chain has TRBV28 and TRBJ2-7; perhaps TRBD2 as D (5 bases). The germline V gene has CDR1 MDHEN and CDR2 SYDVKM. The CDR3 runs 13 residues. In nucleotides, the CDR3 is TGTGCCAGCAACCCGGCGGGCCCCTACGAGCAGTGCTTC. It translates to CASNPAGPYEQCF.

CDR3 in amino acids: CASSYRGTYNEQFF. The CDR3, as DNA: TGTGCCAGCAGTTACCGGGGTACCTACAATGAGCAGTTCTTC. This chain joins TRBV6-5 and TRBJ2-1, with D perhaps matching TRBD2 (5 bases). The CDR3 covers 14 residues. Germline CDR1 MNHEY, CDR2 SVGAGI. Trimming pared 2 bases from V and 2 bases from J, leaving 7 bases between.

Many counts were recorded for this clonotype. DNA of the CDR3: TGTGCCAGCTCACCGGTTTATGACAGCCCCGCAGCGGCCCAGTACTTC. This sequence encodes CASSPVYDSPAAAQYF. The chain carries TRBV18 and TRBJ2-5; TRBD1 or TRBD2 may be the D gene (5 bases each). The germline V gene encodes CDR1 KGHSH and CDR2 LQKENI. Between the trimmed V and J ends, which lost 3 bases and 9 bases, there was a span of 23 bases. The CDR3 has 16 amino acids. The complete variable domain, with remaining parts taken from reference TRBV18 and TRBJ2-5, reads NAGVMQNPRHLVRRRGQEARLRCSPMKGHSHVYWYRQLPEEGLKFMVYLQKENIIDESGMPKERFSAEFPKEGPSILRIQQVVRGDSAAYFCASSPVYDSPAAAQYFGPGTRLLVL.

The CDR3 spells CASSSVGSSYNSPLHF. For the CDR3, the DNA is TGTGCCAGCAGTTCCGTGGGGAGCTCCTATAATTCACCCCTCCACTTT. The chain uses TRBV27 and TRBJ1-6; D not resolved. Trimming shortened V by 4 bases and J by 0 bases, and 10 bases separated the two germline ends. CDR3 length: 16 residues. The germline V gene encodes CDR1 MNHEY and CDR2 SMNVEV (reference sequence).

For this clonotype: Compared with germline, one end of the junction differs, possibly owing to a read error. The chain recombines TRBV10-3 with TRBJ2-3, with TRBD2 identical over 8 bases. The germline gives CDR1 ENHRY, CDR2 SYGVKD. The CDR3 contains 14 residues. Written as DNA, the CDR3 is TGTGCCAGCAGTTTTCGGGAGGGATCAGATACGCAGTATTTT. Amino acids: CASSFREGSDTQYF.

The genes are TRBV10-2 and TRBJ2-1, with D possibly TRBD1 on 5 matching bases. The V end lost 7 bases, the J end lost 0 bases, and 10 bases lay between the germline ends. This CDR3 has 14 residues. Germline V gene data show CDR1 as WSHSY and CDR2 as SAAADI. CDR3 amino acids: CASKGVASYNEQFF. Here the CDR3 DNA reads TGCGCCAGCAAAGGGGTCGCCTCCTACAATGAGCAGTTCTTC.

This clonotype was seen more than once but under ten times. V is TRBV6-2 or TRBV6-3 and J is TRBJ2-1; TRBD1 matches at 8 bases. The CDR3 length is 15 residues. Germline-derived CDR1 and CDR2 are MNHEY and SVGEGT. After removal of 5 bases from V and 10 bases from J, the junction contained 13 bases not matched to a gene. This CDR3 reads CASSKTGANLGEQFF. The CDR3 DNA reads as TGTGCCAGCAGTAAGACAGGGGCTAACCTCGGGGAGCAGTTCTTC.

V usage is TRBV27 and J usage is TRBJ2-1; D remains unclear. Germline lookup yields CDR1 MNHEY and CDR2 SMNVEV (reference sequence). V was cut by 5 bases and J by 6 bases, with 20 bases left in between. The CDR3 is 16 amino acids. The CDR3 coding sequence is TGTGCCAGCAGTCCCTTTTCTTCCCCAGATCCCAATGAGCAGTTCTTC. Protein sequence: CASSPFSSPDPNEQFF.

As to this clonotype: This may stem from a read error, because a much larger clone lies one nucleotide away. The genes are TRBV7-2 and TRBJ2-6; 8 nucleotides agree with TRBD1. The CDR3 is made up of 17 amino acids. Germline loops: CDR1 SGHTA, CDR2 FQGNSA. This CDR3 reads CASSLGTGSSGANGLTF. The CDR3 DNA is TGTGCCAGCAGCTTAGGGACAGGGTCCTCTGGGGCCAACGGCCTGACTTTC. The full variable domain, rest sourced from reference TRBV7-2 and TRBJ2-6, is GAGVSQSPSNKVTEKGKDVELRCDPISGHTALYWYRQSLGQGLEFLIYFQGNSAPDKSGLPSDRFSAERTGGSVSTLTIQRTQQEDSAVYLCASSLGTGSSGANGLTFGAGSRLTVL.

The genes are TRBV20-1 and TRBJ2-4; the D gene is possibly TRBD2 (7 bases). Germline CDR1 and CDR2: DFQATT and SNEGSKA (reference sequence). The length of the CDR3 is 14 residues. V lost 5 bases and J 6 bases, leaving 17 bases between the germline ends. This chain's CDR3 is CSAVTGGQRNIQYF. The CDR3 DNA reads as TGCAGTGCTGTGACGGGGGGCCAAAGAAACATTCAGTACTTC.

This rearrangement joins TRBV20-1 to TRBJ2-4; 9 positions agree with TRBD2. Germline trimming cut 2 bases from V and 13 bases from J; bases unmatched to any gene: 15. The CDR3 is made up of 15 amino acids. Germline V gene data show CDR1 as DFQATT and CDR2 as SNEGSKA (reference sequence). CDR3 loop: CSARTTSGGGFEQYF. The CDR3, as DNA: TGCAGTGCTAGAACGACTAGCGGAGGTGGGTTTGAGCAGTACTTC.

V gene TRBV9 combines with J gene TRBJ1-5; TRBD1 matches at 9 bases. The CDR3 runs to 17 residues. From germline, CDR1 is SGDLS and CDR2 YYNGEE. The J segment lost 6 bases and the V segment lost 4 bases, leaving 14 bases of the junction unmatched. CDR3 sequence: CASSPDPGQGGIQPQHF. CDR3 in DNA: TGTGCCAGCAGCCCCGACCCGGGACAGGGAGGTATTCAGCCCCAGCATTTT.

J is TRBJ2-3 and V is TRBV11-2; D not certain. The V gene lost 1 base and the J gene lost 2 bases, with 10 bases spanning the gap. CDR3 length: 15 residues. Germline CDR1 and CDR2: SGHAT and FQNNGV. As DNA, the CDR3 is TGTGCCAGCAGCTTAGTTGGGGAAGCCACAGATACGCAGTATTTT. This encodes CASSLVGEATDTQYF. Full variable domain (outside the CDR3, taken from reference TRBV11-2 and TRBJ2-3): EAGVAQSPRYKIIEKRQSVAFWCNPISGHATLYWYQQILGQGPKLLIQFQNNGVVDDSQLPKDRFSAERLKGVDSTLKIQPAKLEDSAVYLCASSLVGEATDTQYFGPGTRLTVL.

This clonotype turned up a few times. The chain joins TRBV6-5 to TRBJ2-7; TRBD1 agrees at 7 bases. CDR1 MNHEY and CDR2 SVGAGI come from the germline V gene. Germline trimming cut 6 bases from V and 11 bases from J; bases unmatched to any gene: 7. This CDR3 spans 11 amino acids. CDR3 in DNA: TGTGCCAGCAGCCTACGGGGACAGAAGTACTTC. Translated: CASSLRGQKYF.

In its sample, this clonotype was seen a few times. The chain is built from TRBV28 and TRBJ1-4; 7 bases agree with TRBD1. V lost 5 bases to trimming and J lost 6 bases; unmatched junction nucleotides: 12. The CDR3 has 16 residues. From germline, CDR1 is MDHEN and CDR2 SYDVKM. The CDR3 protein is CASSSTLTGRDEKLFF. The CDR3 nucleotides are TGTGCCAGCAGTAGTACTTTGACAGGGAGGGATGAAAAACTGTTTTTT.